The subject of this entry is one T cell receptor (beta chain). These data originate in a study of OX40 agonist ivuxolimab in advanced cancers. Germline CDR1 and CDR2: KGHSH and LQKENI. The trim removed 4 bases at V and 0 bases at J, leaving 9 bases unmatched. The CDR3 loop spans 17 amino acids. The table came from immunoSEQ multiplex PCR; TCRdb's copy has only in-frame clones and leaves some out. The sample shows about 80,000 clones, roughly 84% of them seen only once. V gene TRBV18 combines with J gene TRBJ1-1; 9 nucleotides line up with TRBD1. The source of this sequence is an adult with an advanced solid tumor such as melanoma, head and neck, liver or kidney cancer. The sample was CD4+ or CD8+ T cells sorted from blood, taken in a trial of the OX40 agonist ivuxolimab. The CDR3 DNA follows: TGTGCCAGCTCACTCCTAGGGGACAGGGTAATGAACACTGAAGCTTTCTTT. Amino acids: CASSLLGDRVMNTEAFF. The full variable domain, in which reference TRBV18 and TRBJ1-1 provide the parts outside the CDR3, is NAGVMQNPRHLVRRRGQEARLRCSPMKGHSHVYWYRQLPEEGLKFMVYLQKENIIDESGMPKERFSAEFPKEGPSILRIQQVVRGDSAAYFCASSLLGDRVMNTEAFFGQGTRLTVV.